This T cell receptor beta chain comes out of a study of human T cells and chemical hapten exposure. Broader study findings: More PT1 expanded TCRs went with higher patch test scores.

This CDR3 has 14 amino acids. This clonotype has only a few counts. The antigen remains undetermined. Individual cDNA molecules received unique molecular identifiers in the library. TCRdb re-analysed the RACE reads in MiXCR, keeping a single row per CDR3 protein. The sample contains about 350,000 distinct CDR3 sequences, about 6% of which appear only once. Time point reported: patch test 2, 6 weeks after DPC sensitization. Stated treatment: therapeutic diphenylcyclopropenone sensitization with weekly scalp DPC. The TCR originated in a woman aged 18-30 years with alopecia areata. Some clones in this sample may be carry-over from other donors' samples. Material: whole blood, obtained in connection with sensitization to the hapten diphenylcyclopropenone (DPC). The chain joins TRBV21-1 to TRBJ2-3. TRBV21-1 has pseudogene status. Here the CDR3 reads CASSKAFLSDTQYF. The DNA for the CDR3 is TGTGCCAGCAGCAAAGCCTTCCTCTCGGATACGCAGTATTTT.